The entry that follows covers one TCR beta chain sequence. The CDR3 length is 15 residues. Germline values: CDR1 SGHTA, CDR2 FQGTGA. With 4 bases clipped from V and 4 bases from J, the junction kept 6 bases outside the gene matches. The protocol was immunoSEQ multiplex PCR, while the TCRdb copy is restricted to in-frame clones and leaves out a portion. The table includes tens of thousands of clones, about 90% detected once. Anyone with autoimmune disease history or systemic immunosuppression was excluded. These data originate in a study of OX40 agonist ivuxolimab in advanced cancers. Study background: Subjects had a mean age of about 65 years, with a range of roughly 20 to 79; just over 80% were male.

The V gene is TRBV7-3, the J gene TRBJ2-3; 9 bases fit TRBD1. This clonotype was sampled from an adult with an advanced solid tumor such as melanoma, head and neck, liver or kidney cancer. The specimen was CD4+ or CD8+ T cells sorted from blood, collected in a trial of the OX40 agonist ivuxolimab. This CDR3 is CASSSRGTGSDTQYF. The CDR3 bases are TGTGCCAGCAGCTCCCGGGGGACAGGGTCAGATACGCAGTATTTT.